Sequencing of this T cell receptor (beta chain) was carried out in a study of blood T cell repertoires in COVID-19. About the study: The United States, Italy and Spain supplied acute and convalescent COVID-19 samples. Sources were T cells, B-cell-depleted T cells, or PBMCs; the material itself was cDNA or gDNA.

Trimming stripped 10 bases from V and 0 bases from J, with 13 bases between. Germline V lookup: CDR1 LNHDA, CDR2 SQIVND (reference sequence). The CDR3 contains 14 residues. In the authors' workflow: Reference gene primer amplification in the assay estimated nucleated cell counts. The assay was immunoSEQ multiplex PCR, and TCRdb's table has in-frame clones only and misses some. D and trimming come from the DNA, and the V and J calls and clone size come from that table. Seen here are tens of thousands of clones, around 86% observed once, and the top ten hold 7% to 10%. The sequenced material came from peripheral blood. The chain uses TRBV19 and TRBJ1-5; D is ambiguous. The source of this sequence is a man aged 50 to 60 with active COVID-19. The CDR3 nucleotides read TGTGCCACCGCGGGCGGATATAGCAATCAGCCCCAGCATTTT. It translates to CATAGGYSNQPQHF.